The source of this T cell receptor (beta chain) is a study of shared clonotypes between healthy human individuals. Per germline, CDR1 ENHRY and CDR2 SYGVKD. CDR3 length: 13 residues. The V end was cut by 11 bases, the J end by 0 bases, with 13 bases between. On this clone itself: Its antigen is undetermined.

Findings and caveats of the study: A few donors had 5% to 6.5% of their naive CD4 clonotypes in common. Non-shared clonotypes displayed generation probabilities falling below those of clonotypes present in all four donors. Tissues were not sampled, only blood, and their repertoires likely differ.

The assay was immunoSEQ multiplex PCR, and TCRdb's table has in-frame clones only and misses some. The sample carries about 1 million clones, around four fifths recorded once. The sample consisted of memory CD4+ T cells sorted from blood. Subset specified: CD45RA-negative fraction. This chain uses TRBV10-3 with TRBJ1-1; no firm D call. The receptor comes from a young man in good health. The CDR3 region has the DNA TGTGCCTGCCGGACGGAAATGAACACTGAAGCTTTCTTT. This encodes CACRTEMNTEAFF.